Listed here are 32 T cell receptor beta chains from one sample, sequenced in a study of beta chain features in type 1 diabetes. Isolated RNA was reverse transcribed in full, so expressed TCRB transcripts were sequenced. The data were produced by immunoSEQ multiplex PCR, yet TCRdb's version contains in-frame clones alone and is incomplete. The sample has about 620,000 clones, 15% to 17% seen once; the top ten hold about 0.086%. Material: naive CD4+ T cells from blood. Every receptor here comes from a man between 18 and 29 years old in good health.

This clone appeared a few times. This chain uses TRBV7-2 with TRBJ2-4; a possible D gene is TRBD2 (6 bases). The CDR3 totals 14 residues. Trimming left V 5 bases short and J 2 bases short, with 10 bases between. Looked up from germline, CDR1 is SGHTA and CDR2 is FQGNSA. The CDR3: CASSPAGSKNIQYF. The CDR3 nucleotides are TGTGCCAGCAGCCCCGCGGGGTCCAAAAACATTCAGTACTTC.

This clone was detected only a few times. The chain is built from TRBV5-4 and TRBJ2-6; no clear D gene. The germline gives CDR1 SGHNT, CDR2 YYREEE (reference sequence). V lost 1 base and J 0 bases, leaving 5 bases between the germline ends. The CDR3 contains 15 residues. CDR3 sequence (DNA): TGTGCCAGCAGCTTGAGATCCTCTGGGGCCAACGTCCTGACTTTC. Its protein is CASSLRSSGANVLTF.

This rearrangement joins TRBV28 to TRBJ2-5; no definite D call. Trimming pared 4 bases from V and 2 bases from J, leaving 14 bases between. The length of the CDR3 is 15 residues. Germline CDR1 reads MDHEN; CDR2 reads SYDVKM. CDR3 region: CASSSPSAGQETQYF. As DNA, the CDR3 is TGTGCCAGCAGTTCCCCGAGTGCCGGGCAAGAGACCCAGTACTTC.

The chain uses TRBV7-3 and TRBJ2-5; TRBD1 aligns across 12 bases. Germline V gene data show CDR1 as SGHTA and CDR2 as FQGTGA. The CDR3 has 16 residues. Losses at the gene ends were 5 bases for V and 6 bases for J; bases not matched to a gene: 10. The CDR3 is CASSPGGTGGSKTQYF. The CDR3 DNA is TGTGCCAGCAGCCCCGGAGGGACAGGGGGCTCGAAGACCCAGTACTTC.

This clone occurred once. The CDR3 DNA reads as TGTGCCATCAGTGACCCCACTCGGCAGACTTCGTATGGAGGCTACACCTTC. It is translated as CAISDPTRQTSYGGYTF. The chain recombines TRBV10-3 with TRBJ1-2, with unresolved D. This CDR3 spans 17 amino acids. Trimming took 3 bases from V and 8 from J, leaving 25 bases between them. From germline, CDR1 is ENHRY and CDR2 SYGVKD.

This clone appeared a few times. The gene calls are TRBV4-1 and TRBJ1-2, with 7 positions matching TRBD1. J was trimmed by 0 bases and V by 4 bases; bases with no gene match: 5. The germline V gene encodes CDR1 MGHRA and CDR2 YSYEKL. The length of the CDR3 is 15 residues. CDR3 sequence (DNA): TGCGCCAGCAGCCCGGGACAGCCGGCTAACTATGGCTACACCTTC. Translated: CASSPGQPANYGYTF.

The chain has TRBV27 and TRBJ2-7, with D tentatively TRBD1 (5 bases). CDR1 is MNHEY and CDR2 is SMNVEV in the germline V gene (reference sequence). This CDR3 is built from 13 residues. The V end was cut by 5 bases, the J end by 4 bases, with 12 bases between. The CDR3 coding sequence is TGTGCCAGCAGTCTTAAATACAGGTACGAGCAGTACTTC. Translated, it gives CASSLKYRYEQYF.

This chain uses TRBV5-4 with TRBJ2-2; the match to TRBD1 covers 11 bases. V shed 4 bases, J shed 7 bases, and the junction held 6 bases outside the gene matches. The CDR3 covers 15 residues. CDR1 and CDR2 from the germline V gene are SGHNT and YYREEE (reference sequence). CDR3 region: CASSDWTGGIGELFF. The DNA for the CDR3 is TGTGCCAGCAGCGACTGGACAGGGGGCATCGGGGAGCTGTTTTTT.

The chain couples TRBV10-3 to TRBJ2-7; D tentatively reads TRBD1 or TRBD2 (5 bases each). The germline V and J ends were trimmed by 9 bases and 4 bases, with 13 bases remaining between them. Germline V gives CDR1 ENHRY, CDR2 SYGVKD. The CDR3 has 12 amino acids. CDR3 sequence: CAIQGVSYEQYF. As DNA, the CDR3 is TGTGCCATTCAGGGAGTTTCATACGAGCAGTACTTC.

This clone was detected only a few times. The chain carries TRBV10-3 and TRBJ2-6, with unresolved D. With 6 bases removed from V and 0 bases from J, the gap between germline ends came to 9 bases. From germline, CDR1 is ENHRY and CDR2 SYGVKD. The CDR3 is 15 residues long. Written as DNA, the CDR3 is TGTGCCATCAGGGCACCGGGCTCTGGGGCCAACGTCCTGACTTTC. Translating gives CAIRAPGSGANVLTF.

This clone was picked up a small number of times. The V gene is TRBV10-3, the J gene TRBJ1-5; TRBD1 matches at 7 bases. The ends lost 10 bases at V and 0 bases at J; junction bases unmatched: 15. Germline V lookup: CDR1 ENHRY, CDR2 SYGVKD. This CDR3 spans 17 amino acids. CDR3 in amino acids: CATARDSVPYSNQPQHF. DNA of the CDR3: TGTGCCACTGCCCGGGACAGCGTCCCTTATAGCAATCAGCCCCAGCATTTT.

This sequence joins TRBV9 and TRBJ1-1; D gene uncertain. The CDR3 spans 15 residues. Trimming stripped 1 base from V and 6 bases from J, with 16 bases between. Germline V lookup: CDR1 SGDLS, CDR2 YYNGEE. CDR3 sequence: CASSVSSGRPSEAFF. CDR3 DNA: TGTGCCAGCAGCGTATCTTCGGGGAGACCTTCTGAAGCTTTCTTT.

This clone was detected only a few times. J is TRBJ2-3 and V is TRBV29-1; D is uncertain. The CDR3 is 13 amino acids. V was pared by 4 bases and J by 2 bases, with 10 bases between. Germline CDR1 reads SQVTM; CDR2 reads ANQGSEA. CDR3 nucleotides: TGCAGCGTTGGATCGCACCCCACAGATACGCAGTATTTT. It is translated as CSVGSHPTDTQYF.

The rearrangement uses TRBV5-6 and TRBJ1-5; D unresolved. Looked up from germline, CDR1 is SGHDT and CDR2 is YYEEEE. Trimming pared 0 bases from V and 7 bases from J, leaving 8 bases between. The CDR3 extends over 13 amino acids. DNA of the CDR3: TGTGCCAGCAGCTTGGCCTCGTTCCAGCCCCAGCATTTT. Its protein is CASSLASFQPQHF.

The chain is built from TRBV2 and TRBJ2-4; D unresolved. Germline V gene data show CDR1 as SNHLY and CDR2 as FYNNEI. The CDR3 totals 12 residues. The V gene lost 3 bases and the J gene lost 8 bases, with 8 bases spanning the gap. In DNA, the CDR3 is TGTGCCAGCAGTGAGTCTAGGGACATTCAGTACTTC. Encoded protein: CASSESRDIQYF.

This clone was counted at least ten times. This CDR3 is also generated by other DNA sequences in the sample. This chain uses TRBV29-1 with TRBJ1-5; D is undetermined. Per the germline V gene, CDR1 is SQVTM and CDR2 is ANQGSEA. Trimming stripped 4 bases from V and 0 bases from J, with 7 bases between. This CDR3 region has 13 residues. CDR3 in DNA: TGCAGCGTTGGGGAGAATAGCAATCAGCCCCAGCATTTT. It yields the protein CSVGENSNQPQHF.

In its sample, this clone was seen a few times. V gene TRBV7-2 combines with J gene TRBJ1-6; D is unclear. The V end lost 1 base, the J end lost 0 bases, and 4 bases lay between the germline ends. This CDR3 comprises 15 residues. The V gene's germline CDR1 is SGHTA and CDR2 FQGNSA. The CDR3 nucleotides read TGTGCCAGCAGCTTAGGAGTCTCCTATAATTCACCCCTCCACTTT. The encoded protein is CASSLGVSYNSPLHF.

The CDR3 protein is CASGEVTYHSNQPQHF. CDR3 bases: TGTGCCAGCGGCGAGGTGACTTACCATAGCAATCAGCCCCAGCATTTT. J is TRBJ1-5 and V is TRBV4-2; unclear D gene. This CDR3 is 16 amino acids long. V lost 8 bases, J lost 0 bases, and 17 bases lay in between. CDR1 LGHNA and CDR2 YNFKEQ come from the germline V gene.

In the case of this clone: Other DNA sequences in this sample translate to the same CDR3. The chain employs TRBV7-2 and TRBJ2-1; 8 positions agree with TRBD1. Germline V gene data show CDR1 as SGHTA and CDR2 as FQGNSA. With 3 bases clipped from V and 2 bases from J, the junction kept 3 bases outside the gene matches. The CDR3 totals 15 residues. Here the CDR3 reads CASSFRDRPYNEQFF. The CDR3 nucleotides are TGTGCCAGCAGCTTCCGGGACAGGCCCTACAATGAGCAGTTCTTC.

This clone was counted only a few times. CDR3 loop: CASSATWEASYEQYF. In nucleotides, the CDR3 is TGTGCCAGCAGCGCCACGTGGGAGGCCAGCTACGAGCAGTACTTC. The rearrangement joins TRBV9 to TRBJ2-7, with D perhaps TRBD2 (6 bases). The CDR3 covers 15 residues. The V end was cut by 3 bases, the J end by 3 bases, with 16 bases between. Germline assignment: CDR1 SGDLS and CDR2 YYNGEE.

V gene TRBV18 combines with J gene TRBJ2-1, with 16 positions matching TRBD2. Germline CDR1 reads KGHSH; CDR2 reads LQKENI. V lost 3 bases and J lost 8; bases outside the gene matches: 16. This CDR3 region has 20 residues. The CDR3 DNA reads TGTGCCAGCTCACCGGTACTTCCCGGGACTAGCGGGAGGGCCTTTGATGAGCAGTTCTTC. Its protein product is CASSPVLPGTSGRAFDEQFF.

The chain recombines TRBV19 with TRBJ2-5, with 13 bases fitting TRBD2. The CDR3 runs to 16 residues. Germline assignment: CDR1 LNHDA and CDR2 SQIVND (reference sequence). The trim removed 1 base at V and 5 bases at J, leaving 4 bases unmatched. The CDR3 sequence is CASSIGTSGSLETQYF. CDR3 nucleotides: TGTGCCAGTAGTATAGGGACTAGCGGGAGCTTGGAGACCCAGTACTTC.

The V and J genes are TRBV28 and TRBJ2-7; D ambiguous. This CDR3 region has 16 residues. The V end lost 5 bases, the J end lost 0 bases, and 17 bases lay between the germline ends. CDR1 is MDHEN and CDR2 is SYDVKM in the germline V gene. CDR3 sequence reads: CASSGPPRRHSYEQYF. The CDR3 region has the DNA TGTGCCAGCAGTGGGCCGCCGCGGCGGCACTCCTACGAGCAGTACTTC. The whole variable domain, remainder taken from reference TRBV28 and TRBJ2-7, is DVKVTQSSRYLVKRTGEKVFLECVQDMDHENMFWYRQDPGLGLRLIYFSYDVKMKEKGDIPEGYSVSREKKERFSLILESASTNQTSMYLCASSGPPRRHSYEQYFGPGTRLTVT.

This chain links TRBV25-1 with TRBJ1-6, with D hard to call. The CDR3 has 14 residues. In germline, CDR1 is MGHDK, CDR2 SYGVNS. Trimming left V 3 bases short and J 10 bases short, with 13 bases between. Here the CDR3 reads CASSDPRGRSPLHF. The DNA of the CDR3 is TGTGCCAGCAGTGACCCCCGCGGTCGCTCACCCCTCCACTTT.

There are many counts of this clone. The V call is TRBV25-1, the J call TRBJ2-7, with 9 bases identical to TRBD1. Germline trimming cut 6 bases from V and 2 bases from J; bases unmatched to any gene: 5. Germline values: CDR1 MGHDK, CDR2 SYGVNS. This CDR3 has 14 amino acids. The CDR3 is CASRAGTGTYEQYF. The CDR3 DNA is TGTGCCAGCAGAGCCGGGACAGGGACCTACGAGCAGTACTTC.

This clone was detected only a few times. The chain couples TRBV4-2 to TRBJ2-5; 7 bases agree with TRBD2. The CDR3 consists of 14 residues. The V gene end was trimmed by 4 bases and the J gene end by 5 bases; junction bases not matched to a gene: 7. Germline V gene sequence: CDR1 LGHNA, CDR2 YNFKEQ. This chain's CDR3 is CASSLRDYGETQYF. CDR3 bases: TGTGCCAGCAGCCTGCGGGACTACGGGGAGACCCAGTACTTC.

A note on this clone: Within the sample, other DNA sequences also encode this same CDR3. The chain links TRBV10-3 to TRBJ1-4, with TRBD1 identical over 8 bases. J lost 0 bases, V lost 4 bases, and 1 base had no gene match. CDR3 length: 15 residues. In germline, CDR1 is ENHRY, CDR2 SYGVKD. Written as DNA, the CDR3 is TGTGCCATCAGTGGGACAGGGACAACTAATGAAAAACTGTTTTTT. Amino acids: CAISGTGTTNEKLFF.

This clone was seen a few times. The sample has other DNA sequences that encode this CDR3 too. The genes are TRBV10-3 and TRBJ1-1; D is ambiguous. The CDR3 has 13 residues. The V gene's germline CDR1 is ENHRY and CDR2 SYGVKD. The V gene lost 4 bases and the J gene lost 0 bases, with 6 bases spanning the gap. The CDR3 region is CAISGILNTEAFF. The CDR3 DNA follows: TGTGCCATCAGTGGGATTTTGAACACTGAAGCTTTCTTT.

The V and J genes are TRBV7-2 and TRBJ2-7; no clear D gene. Germline CDR1 is SGHTA and CDR2 is FQGNSA. V dropped 1 base and J dropped 0 bases, with 10 bases sitting between them. CDR3 size: 15 residues. The CDR3 nucleotides are TGTGCCAGCAGCTTAGGGTGGGCGCCCTCCTACGAGCAGTACTTC. Amino acids: CASSLGWAPSYEQYF.

This clone was seen only a few times. The chain uses TRBV7-2 and TRBJ1-2; D gene unclear. Trimming removed 1 base at V and 7 bases at J, with 7 bases between. The V gene's germline CDR1 is SGHTA and CDR2 FQGNSA. The CDR3 loop spans 12 amino acids. The CDR3 here is CASSLEYGGYTF. For the CDR3, the DNA is TGTGCCAGCAGCTTAGAATACGGTGGCTACACCTTC.

The V call is TRBV28, the J call TRBJ2-1; D is uncertain. The germline V and J ends were trimmed by 7 bases and 4 bases, with 14 bases remaining between them. This CDR3 region has 14 residues. Germline V lookup: CDR1 MDHEN, CDR2 SYDVKM. CDR3 residues: CASTPPGPYNEQFF. In DNA form, the CDR3 reads TGTGCCAGCACCCCTCCCGGACCTTACAATGAGCAGTTCTTC.

The genes are TRBV7-3 and TRBJ2-7; 7 positions agree with TRBD1. The trim removed 5 bases at V and 4 bases at J, leaving 8 bases unmatched. Germline loops: CDR1 SGHTA, CDR2 FQGTGA. The CDR3 has 14 residues. CDR3 in amino acids: CASSPTGTNYEQYF. DNA of the CDR3: TGTGCCAGCAGCCCGACAGGGACAAATTACGAGCAGTACTTC.